This T cell receptor (beta chain) was identified during a study of spatial heterogeneity in lung cancer. The time point was: sample taken at primary tumor resection. Unsorted whole RNA from tumor, nontumor lung or frozen PBMC underwent sequencing. Donors were some 72 untreated early-stage non-small cell lung cancer patients. This clonotype showed up many times. With the library built for alpha chains, this beta chain is off target and its frequency is not meaningful. CDR3 length: 15 residues. Trimming removed 5 bases at V and 0 bases at J, with 11 bases between. CDR1 is KGHSH, CDR2 LQKENI, per germline. Every cDNA TCR molecule received its own unique molecular identifier. TCRdb ran MiXCR on the 5' RACE reads and lists one entry per CDR3 protein. Among approximately 6,900 distinct CDR3 sequences, nearly 4% were seen once, and the ten largest hold over 20%.

The TCR originated in a female donor with early-stage non-small cell lung cancer. V usage is TRBV18 and J usage is TRBJ1-3, with D unclear. Sequenced material: normal lung tissue next to the tumor, taken at surgery. DNA for the CDR3: TGTGCCAGCTCATCCGGAGCACTCTCTGGAAACACCATATATTTT. It yields the protein CASSSGALSGNTIYF.